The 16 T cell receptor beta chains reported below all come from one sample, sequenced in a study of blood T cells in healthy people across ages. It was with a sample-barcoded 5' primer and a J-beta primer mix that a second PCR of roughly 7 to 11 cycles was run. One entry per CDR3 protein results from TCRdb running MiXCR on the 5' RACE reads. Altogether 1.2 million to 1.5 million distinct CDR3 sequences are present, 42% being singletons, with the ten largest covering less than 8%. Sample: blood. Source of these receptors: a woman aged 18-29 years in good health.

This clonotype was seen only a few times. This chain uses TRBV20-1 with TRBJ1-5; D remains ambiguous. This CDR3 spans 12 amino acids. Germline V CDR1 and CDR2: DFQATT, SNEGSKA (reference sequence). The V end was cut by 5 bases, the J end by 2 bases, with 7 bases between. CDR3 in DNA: TGCAGTGCTCCCGGGGGCAATCAGCCCCAGCATTTT. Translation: CSAPGGNQPQHF.

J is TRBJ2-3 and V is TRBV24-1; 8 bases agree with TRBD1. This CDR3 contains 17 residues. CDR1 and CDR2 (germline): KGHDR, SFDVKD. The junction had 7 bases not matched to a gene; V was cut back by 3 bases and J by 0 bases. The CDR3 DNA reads TGTGCCACCAGTGATCCCCCCCGGACAGGGAGCACAGATACGCAGTATTTT. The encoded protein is CATSDPPRTGSTDTQYF.

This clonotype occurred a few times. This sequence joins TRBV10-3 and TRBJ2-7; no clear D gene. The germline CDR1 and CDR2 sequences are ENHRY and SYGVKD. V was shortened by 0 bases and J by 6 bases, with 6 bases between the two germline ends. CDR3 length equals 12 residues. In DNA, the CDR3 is TGTGCCATCAGTGAGTCCCCTTTCGAGCAGTACTTC. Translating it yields CAISESPFEQYF.

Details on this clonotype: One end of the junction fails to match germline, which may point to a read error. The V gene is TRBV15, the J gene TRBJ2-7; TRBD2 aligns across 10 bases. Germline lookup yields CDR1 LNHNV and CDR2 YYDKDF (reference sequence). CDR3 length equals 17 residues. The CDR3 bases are TGTGCCGCCAGCAGCTCGCTAGCGGGAGTGATGGGCTACGAGCAGTACTTC. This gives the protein CAASSSLAGVMGYEQYF.

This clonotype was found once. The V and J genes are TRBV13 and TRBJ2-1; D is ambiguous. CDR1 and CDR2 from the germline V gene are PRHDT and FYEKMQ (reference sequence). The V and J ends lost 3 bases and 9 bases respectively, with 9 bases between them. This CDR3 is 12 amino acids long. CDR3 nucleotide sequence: TGTGCCAGCAGCTTGCGGCCGTGTGAGCAGTTCTTC. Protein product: CASSLRPCEQFF.

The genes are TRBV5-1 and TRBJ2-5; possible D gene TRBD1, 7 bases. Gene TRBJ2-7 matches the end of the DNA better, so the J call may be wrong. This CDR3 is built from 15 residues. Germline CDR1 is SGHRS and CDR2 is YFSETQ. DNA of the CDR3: TGCGCCAGCAGCTTGGTGGGCGGAGGGGGCCGCGAGCAGTACTTC. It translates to CASSLVGGGGREQYF.

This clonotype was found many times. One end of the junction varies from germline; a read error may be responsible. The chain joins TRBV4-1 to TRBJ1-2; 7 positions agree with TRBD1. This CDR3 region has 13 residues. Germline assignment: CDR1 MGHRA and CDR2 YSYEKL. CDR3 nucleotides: TGTGCCAGCAGGTCGACAGGGCTCTATGGCTACACCTTC. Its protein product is CASRSTGLYGYTF.

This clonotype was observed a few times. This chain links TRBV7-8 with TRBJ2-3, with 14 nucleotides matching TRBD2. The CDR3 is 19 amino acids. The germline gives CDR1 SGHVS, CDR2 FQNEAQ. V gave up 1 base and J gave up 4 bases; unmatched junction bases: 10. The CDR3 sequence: CASSLDTTSGGGSADTQYF. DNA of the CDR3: TGTGCCAGCAGCTTAGACACGACTAGCGGGGGGGGGAGCGCAGATACGCAGTATTTT.

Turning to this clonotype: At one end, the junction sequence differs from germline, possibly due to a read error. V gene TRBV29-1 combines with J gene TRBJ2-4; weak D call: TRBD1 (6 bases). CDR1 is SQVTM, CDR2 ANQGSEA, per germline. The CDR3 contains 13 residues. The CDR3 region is CGVASTGGNIQYF. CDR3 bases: TGCGGCGTCGCCTCGACAGGTGGTAACATTCAGTACTTC.

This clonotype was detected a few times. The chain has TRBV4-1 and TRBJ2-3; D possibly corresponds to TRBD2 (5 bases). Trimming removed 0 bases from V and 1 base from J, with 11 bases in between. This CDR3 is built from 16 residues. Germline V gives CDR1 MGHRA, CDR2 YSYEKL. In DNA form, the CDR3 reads TGCGCCAGCAGCCAAGAGAGTGGGAGTGGCACAGATACGCAGTATTTT. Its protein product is CASSQESGSGTDTQYF.

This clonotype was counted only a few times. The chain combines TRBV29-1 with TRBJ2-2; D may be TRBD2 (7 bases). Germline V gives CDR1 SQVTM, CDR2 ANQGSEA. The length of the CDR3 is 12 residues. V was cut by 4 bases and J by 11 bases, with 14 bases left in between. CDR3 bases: TGCAGCGTTGGTGGGGGGGCAAACGAGCTGTTTTTT. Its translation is CSVGGGANELFF.

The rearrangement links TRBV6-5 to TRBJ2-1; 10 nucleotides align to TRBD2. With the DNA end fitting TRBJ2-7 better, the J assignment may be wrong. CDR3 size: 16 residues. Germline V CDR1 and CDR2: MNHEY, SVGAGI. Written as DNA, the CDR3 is TGTGCCAGCAGTTACACGAGCGGGGGGGGCTACAATGAGCAGTACTTC. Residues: CASSYTSGGGYNEQYF.

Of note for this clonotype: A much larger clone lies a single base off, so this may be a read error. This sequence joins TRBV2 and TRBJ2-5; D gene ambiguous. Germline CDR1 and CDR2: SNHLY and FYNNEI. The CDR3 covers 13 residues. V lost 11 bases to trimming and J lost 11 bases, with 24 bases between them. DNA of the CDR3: TGTGCCGGTTGTACAGAAAAGTTCAATGAGCAGTACTTC. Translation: CAGCTEKFNEQYF. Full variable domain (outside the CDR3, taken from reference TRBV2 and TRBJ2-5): EPEVTQTPSHQVTQMGQEVILRCVPISNHLYFYWYRQILGQKVEFLVSFYNNEISEKSEIFDDQFSVERPDGSNFTLKIRSTKLEDSAMYFCAGCTEKFNEQYFGPGTRLLVL.

CDR3 sequence reads: CASSLGSTASGNTIYF. The CDR3 nucleotides read TGTGCCAGCAGCTTGGGTTCTACGGCCTCTGGAAACACCATATATTTT. The rearrangement uses TRBV7-9 and TRBJ1-3; no clear D gene. With 3 bases removed from V and 0 bases from J, the gap between germline ends came to 12 bases. The CDR3 sequence is 16 residues long. Germline values: CDR1 SEHNR, CDR2 FQNEAQ (reference sequence).

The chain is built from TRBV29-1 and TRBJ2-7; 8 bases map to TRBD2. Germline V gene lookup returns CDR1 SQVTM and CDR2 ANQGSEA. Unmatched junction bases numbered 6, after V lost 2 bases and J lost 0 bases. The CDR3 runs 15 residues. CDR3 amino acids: CSVEPLAGHSYEQYF. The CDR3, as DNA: TGCAGCGTTGAACCTTTAGCGGGGCACTCCTACGAGCAGTACTTC.

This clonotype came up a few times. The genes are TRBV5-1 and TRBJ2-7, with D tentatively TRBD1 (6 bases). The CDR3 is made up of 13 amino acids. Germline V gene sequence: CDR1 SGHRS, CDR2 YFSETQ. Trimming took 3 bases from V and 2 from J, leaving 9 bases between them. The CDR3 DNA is TGCGCCAGCAGCTCCTGGACAGCCTACGAGCAGTACTTC. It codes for CASSSWTAYEQYF.